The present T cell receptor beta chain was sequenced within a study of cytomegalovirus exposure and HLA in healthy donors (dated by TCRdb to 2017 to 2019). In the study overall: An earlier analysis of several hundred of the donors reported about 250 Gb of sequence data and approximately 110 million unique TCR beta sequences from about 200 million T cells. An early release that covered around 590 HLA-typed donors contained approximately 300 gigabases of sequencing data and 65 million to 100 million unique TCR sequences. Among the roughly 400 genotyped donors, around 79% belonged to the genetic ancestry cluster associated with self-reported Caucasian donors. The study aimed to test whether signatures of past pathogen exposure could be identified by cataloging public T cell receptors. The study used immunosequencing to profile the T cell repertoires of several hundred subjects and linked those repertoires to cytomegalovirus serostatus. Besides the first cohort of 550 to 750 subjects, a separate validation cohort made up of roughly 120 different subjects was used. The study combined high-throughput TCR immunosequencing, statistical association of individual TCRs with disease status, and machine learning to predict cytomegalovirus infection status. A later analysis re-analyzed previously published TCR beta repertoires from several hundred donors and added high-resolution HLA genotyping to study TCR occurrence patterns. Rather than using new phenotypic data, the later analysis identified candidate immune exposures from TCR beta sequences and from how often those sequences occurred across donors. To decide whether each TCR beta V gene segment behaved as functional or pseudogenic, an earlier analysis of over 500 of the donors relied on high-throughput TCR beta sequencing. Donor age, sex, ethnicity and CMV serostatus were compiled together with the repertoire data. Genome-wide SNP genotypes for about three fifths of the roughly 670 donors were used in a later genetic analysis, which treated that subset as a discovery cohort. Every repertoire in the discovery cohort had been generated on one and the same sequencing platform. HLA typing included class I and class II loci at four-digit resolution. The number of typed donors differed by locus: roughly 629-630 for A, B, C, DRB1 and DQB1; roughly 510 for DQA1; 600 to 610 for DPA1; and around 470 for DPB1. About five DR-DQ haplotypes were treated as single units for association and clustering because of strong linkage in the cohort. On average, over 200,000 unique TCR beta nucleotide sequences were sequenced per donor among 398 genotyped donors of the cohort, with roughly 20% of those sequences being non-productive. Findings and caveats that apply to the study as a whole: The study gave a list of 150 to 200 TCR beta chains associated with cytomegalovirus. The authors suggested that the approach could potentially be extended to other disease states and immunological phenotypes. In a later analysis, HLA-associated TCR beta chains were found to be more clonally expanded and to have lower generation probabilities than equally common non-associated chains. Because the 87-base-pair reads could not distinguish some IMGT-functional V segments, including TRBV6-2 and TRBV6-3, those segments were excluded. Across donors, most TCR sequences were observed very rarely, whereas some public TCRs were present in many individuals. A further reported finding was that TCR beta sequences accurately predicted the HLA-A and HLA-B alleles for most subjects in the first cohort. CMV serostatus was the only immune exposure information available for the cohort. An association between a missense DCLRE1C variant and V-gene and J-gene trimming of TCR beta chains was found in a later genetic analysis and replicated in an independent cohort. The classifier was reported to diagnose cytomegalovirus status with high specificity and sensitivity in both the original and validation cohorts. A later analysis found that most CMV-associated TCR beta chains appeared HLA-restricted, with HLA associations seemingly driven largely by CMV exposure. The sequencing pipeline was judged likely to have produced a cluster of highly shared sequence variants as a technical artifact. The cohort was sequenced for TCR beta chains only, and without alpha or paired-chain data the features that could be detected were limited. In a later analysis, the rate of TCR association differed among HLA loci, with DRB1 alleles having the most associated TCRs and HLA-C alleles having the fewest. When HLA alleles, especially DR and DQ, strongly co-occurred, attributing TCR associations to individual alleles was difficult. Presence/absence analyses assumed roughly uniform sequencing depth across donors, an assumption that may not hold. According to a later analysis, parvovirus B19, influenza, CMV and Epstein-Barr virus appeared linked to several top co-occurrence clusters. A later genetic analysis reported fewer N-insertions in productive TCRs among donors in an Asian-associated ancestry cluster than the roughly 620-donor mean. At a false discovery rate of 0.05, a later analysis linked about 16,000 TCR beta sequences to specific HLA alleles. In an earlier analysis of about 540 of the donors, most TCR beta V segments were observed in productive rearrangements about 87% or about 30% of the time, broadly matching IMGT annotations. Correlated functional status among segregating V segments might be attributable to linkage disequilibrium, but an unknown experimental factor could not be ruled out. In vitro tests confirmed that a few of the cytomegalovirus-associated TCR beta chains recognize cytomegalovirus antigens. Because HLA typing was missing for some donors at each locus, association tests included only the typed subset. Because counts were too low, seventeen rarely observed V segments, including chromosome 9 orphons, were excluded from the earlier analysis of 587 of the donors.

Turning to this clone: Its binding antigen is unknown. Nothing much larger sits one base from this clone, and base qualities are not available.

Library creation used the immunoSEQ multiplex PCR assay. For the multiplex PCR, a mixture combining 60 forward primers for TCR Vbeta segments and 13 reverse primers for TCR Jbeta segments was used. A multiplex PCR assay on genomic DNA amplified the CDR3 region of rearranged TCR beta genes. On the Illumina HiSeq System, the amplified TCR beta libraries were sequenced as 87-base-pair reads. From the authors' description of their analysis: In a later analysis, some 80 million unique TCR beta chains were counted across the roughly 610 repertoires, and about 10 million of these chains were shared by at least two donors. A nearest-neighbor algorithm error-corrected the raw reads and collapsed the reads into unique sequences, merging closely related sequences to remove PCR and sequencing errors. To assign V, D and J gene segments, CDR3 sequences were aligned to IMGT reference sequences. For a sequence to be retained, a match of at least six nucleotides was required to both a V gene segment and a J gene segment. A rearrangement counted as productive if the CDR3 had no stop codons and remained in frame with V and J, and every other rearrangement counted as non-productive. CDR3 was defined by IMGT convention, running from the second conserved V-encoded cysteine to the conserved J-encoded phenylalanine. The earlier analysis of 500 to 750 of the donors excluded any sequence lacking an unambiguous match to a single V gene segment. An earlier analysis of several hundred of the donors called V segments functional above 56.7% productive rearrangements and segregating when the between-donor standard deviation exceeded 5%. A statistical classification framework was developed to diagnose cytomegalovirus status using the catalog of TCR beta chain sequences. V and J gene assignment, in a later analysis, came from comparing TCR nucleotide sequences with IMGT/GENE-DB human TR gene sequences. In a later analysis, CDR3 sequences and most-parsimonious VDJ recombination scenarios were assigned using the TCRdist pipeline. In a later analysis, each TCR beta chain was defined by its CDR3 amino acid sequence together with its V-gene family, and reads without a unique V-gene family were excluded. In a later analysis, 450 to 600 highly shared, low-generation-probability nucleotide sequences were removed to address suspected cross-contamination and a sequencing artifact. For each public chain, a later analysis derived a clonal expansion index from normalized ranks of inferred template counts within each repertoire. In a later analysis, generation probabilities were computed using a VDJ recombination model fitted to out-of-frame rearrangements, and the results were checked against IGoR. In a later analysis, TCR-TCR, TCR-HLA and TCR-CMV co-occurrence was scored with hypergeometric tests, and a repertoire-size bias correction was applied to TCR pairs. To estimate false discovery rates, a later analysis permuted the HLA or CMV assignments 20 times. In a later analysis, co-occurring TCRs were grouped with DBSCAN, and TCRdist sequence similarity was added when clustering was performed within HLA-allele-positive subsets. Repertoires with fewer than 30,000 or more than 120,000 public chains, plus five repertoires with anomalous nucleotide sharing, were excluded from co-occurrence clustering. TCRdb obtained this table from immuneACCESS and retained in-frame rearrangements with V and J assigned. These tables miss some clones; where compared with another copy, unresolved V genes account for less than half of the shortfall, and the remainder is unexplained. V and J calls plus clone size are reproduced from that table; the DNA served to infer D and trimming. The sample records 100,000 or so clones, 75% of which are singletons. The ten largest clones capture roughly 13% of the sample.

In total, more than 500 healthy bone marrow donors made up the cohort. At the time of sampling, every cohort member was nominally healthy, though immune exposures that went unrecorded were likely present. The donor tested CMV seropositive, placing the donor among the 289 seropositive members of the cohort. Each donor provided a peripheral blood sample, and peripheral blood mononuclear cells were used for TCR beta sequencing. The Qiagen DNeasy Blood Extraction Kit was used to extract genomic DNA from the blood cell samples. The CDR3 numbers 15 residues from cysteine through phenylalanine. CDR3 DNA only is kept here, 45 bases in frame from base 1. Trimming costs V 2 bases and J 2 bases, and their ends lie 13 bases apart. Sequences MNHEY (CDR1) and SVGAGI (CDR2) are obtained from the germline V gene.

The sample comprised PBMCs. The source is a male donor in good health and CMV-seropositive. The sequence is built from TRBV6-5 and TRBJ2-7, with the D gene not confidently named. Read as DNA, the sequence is TGTGCCAGCAGTTACGCGATGGGCCCTACCTACGAGCAGTACTTC. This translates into CASSYAMGPTYEQYF.